The present T cell receptor beta chain was sequenced within a study of shared clonotypes between healthy human individuals. Whole-study context: Serving as donors were two women and three men, whose ages spanned 18 to 49. Findings and caveats of the study: Since donors were few, the genetic and exposure-history diversity represented was limited.

J was trimmed by 4 bases and V by 0 bases; bases with no gene match: 12. Germline V CDR1 and CDR2: SGHRS, YFSETQ. This CDR3 spans 17 amino acids. Template amounts of approximately 300 ng DNA, about 30,000 T cell genomes, were employed in unsorted PBMC replicate PCRs. Per the study methods: Filtering of immunoSEQ junctional sequences could not match full-length read filtering. Clones were sequenced by immunoSEQ multiplex PCR, and TCRdb holds only the in-frame ones, with some missing. V, J and clone size are those of that table, while D and trimming were read from the DNA. The sample contains 450,000 to 500,000 clones, roughly 80% of which appear only once. Only a few counts were recorded for this clone. Its antigen is not known.

This sequence was found in a middle-aged woman in good health. Some clones in this sample may be carry-over from other donors' samples. The J gene is TRBJ1-2, the V gene TRBV5-1, with TRBD1 identical over 7 bases. Material: PBMCs. DNA of the CDR3: TGCGCCAGCAGCTTGGCCACGGGACAGTCGCACTTCTATGGCTACACCTTC. Amino acids: CASSLATGQSHFYGYTF.